The T cell receptor beta chain described here comes from a study of cytomegalovirus exposure and HLA in healthy donors. Whole-study context: The platform used for the roughly 120 validation repertoires matched that of the 500 to 850 first-cohort repertoires, a later analysis reported. Study-wide findings and caveats: A classifier reportedly called cytomegalovirus status with high sensitivity and specificity.

The data were produced by immunoSEQ multiplex PCR, yet TCRdb's version contains in-frame clones alone and is incomplete. Counted here are 150,000 or so clones, about 82% occurring once; the ten biggest clones make up approximately 2.2%. This CDR3 has 15 amino acids. Germline CDR1 and CDR2: SGHRS and YFSETQ. J was trimmed by 2 bases and V by 4 bases; bases with no gene match: 4. Comments on this clone: What it binds is not known.

This TCR derives from a human donor in good health. J is TRBJ2-3 and V is TRBV5-1; 10 bases are shared with TRBD1. Source material: PBMCs. CDR3 sequence reads: CASSRDRGPTDTQYF. The CDR3 nucleotides read TGCGCCAGCAGCCGGGACAGGGGTCCCACAGATACGCAGTATTTT.